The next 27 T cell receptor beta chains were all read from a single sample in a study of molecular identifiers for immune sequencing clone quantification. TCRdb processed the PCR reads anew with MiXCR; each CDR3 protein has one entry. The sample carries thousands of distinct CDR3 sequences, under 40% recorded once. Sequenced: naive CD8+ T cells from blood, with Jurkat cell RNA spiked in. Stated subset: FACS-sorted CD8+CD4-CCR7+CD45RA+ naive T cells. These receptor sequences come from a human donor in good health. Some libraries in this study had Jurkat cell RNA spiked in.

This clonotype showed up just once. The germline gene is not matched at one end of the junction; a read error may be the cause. CDR3 region: CASSHVDPYTGELIF. CDR3 DNA sequence: TGTGCCAGCAGTCATGTCGACCCATACACCGGGGAGCTGATTTTT. The chain combines TRBV7-9 with TRBJ2-2; possibly TRBD2 for D (5 bases). Germline V gene data show CDR1 as SEHNR and CDR2 as FQNEAQ (reference sequence). CDR3 length: 15 amino acids. Full variable domain (missing parts from reference TRBV7-9 and TRBJ2-2): DTGVSQNPRHKITKRGQNVTFRCDPISEHNRLYWYRQTLGQGPEFLTYFQNEAQLEKSRLLSDRFSAERPKGSFSTLEIQRTEQGDSAMYLCASSHVDPYTGELIFGEGSRLTVL.

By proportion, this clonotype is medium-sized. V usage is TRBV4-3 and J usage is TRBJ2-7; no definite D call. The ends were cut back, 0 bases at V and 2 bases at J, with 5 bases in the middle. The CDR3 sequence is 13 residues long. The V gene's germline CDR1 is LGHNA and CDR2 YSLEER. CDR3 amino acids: CASSQETTYEQYF. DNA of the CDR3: TGCGCCAGCAGCCAAGAGACCACCTACGAGCAGTACTTC.

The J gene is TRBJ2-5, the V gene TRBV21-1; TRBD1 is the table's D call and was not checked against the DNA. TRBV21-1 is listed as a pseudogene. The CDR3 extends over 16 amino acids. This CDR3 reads CASSRGPGGSVETQYF. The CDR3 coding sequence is TGTGCCAGCAGCAGGGGTCCGGGGGGGTCCGTAGAGACCCAGTACTTC.

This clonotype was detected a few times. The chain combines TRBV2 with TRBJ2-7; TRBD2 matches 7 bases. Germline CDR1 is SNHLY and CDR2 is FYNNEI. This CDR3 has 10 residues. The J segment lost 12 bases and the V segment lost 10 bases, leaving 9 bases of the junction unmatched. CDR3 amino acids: CATMREGLYF. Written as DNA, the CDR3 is TGTGCCACCATGAGGGAGGGGCTGTACTTC.

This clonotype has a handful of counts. This chain's CDR3 is CASTDSSASPLHF. CDR3 nucleotide sequence: TGTGCCAGTACCGACAGTTCAGCCTCACCCCTCCACTTT. V is TRBV6-2 or TRBV6-3 and J is TRBJ1-6, with D maybe TRBD1 (5 bases). The V end lost 9 bases, the J end lost 10 bases, and 16 bases lay between the germline ends. Germline CDR1 reads MNHEY; CDR2 reads SVGEGT. This CDR3 region has 13 residues.

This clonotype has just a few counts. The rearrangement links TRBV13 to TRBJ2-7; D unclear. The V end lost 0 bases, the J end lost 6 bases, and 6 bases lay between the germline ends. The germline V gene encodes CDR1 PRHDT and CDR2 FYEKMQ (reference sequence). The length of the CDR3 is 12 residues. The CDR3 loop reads CASSLGPREQYF. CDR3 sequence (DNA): TGTGCCAGCAGCTTAGGCCCGCGCGAGCAGTACTTC.

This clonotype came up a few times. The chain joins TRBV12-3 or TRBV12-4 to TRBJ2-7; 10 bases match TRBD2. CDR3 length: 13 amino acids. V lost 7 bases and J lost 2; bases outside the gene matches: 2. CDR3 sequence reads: CASKLAGTYEQYF. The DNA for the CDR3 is TGTGCCAGCAAACTAGCGGGAACCTACGAGCAGTACTTC.

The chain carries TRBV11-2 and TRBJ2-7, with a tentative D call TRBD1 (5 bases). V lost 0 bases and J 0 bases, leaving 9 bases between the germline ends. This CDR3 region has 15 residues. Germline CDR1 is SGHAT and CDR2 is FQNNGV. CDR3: CASSLETDSSYEQYF. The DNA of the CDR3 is TGTGCCAGCAGCTTAGAAACAGACAGCTCCTACGAGCAGTACTTC.

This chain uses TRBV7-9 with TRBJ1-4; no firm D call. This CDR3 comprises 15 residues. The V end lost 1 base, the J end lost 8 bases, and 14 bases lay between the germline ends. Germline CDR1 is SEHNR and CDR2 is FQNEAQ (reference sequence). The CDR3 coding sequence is TGTGCCAGCAGCTTAGATTATTCGCGGAGCGAAAAACTGTTTTTT. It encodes CASSLDYSRSEKLFF.

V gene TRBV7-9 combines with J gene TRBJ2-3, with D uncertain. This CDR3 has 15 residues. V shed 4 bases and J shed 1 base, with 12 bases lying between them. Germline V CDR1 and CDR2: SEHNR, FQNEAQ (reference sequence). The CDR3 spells CASSSGQRGTDTQYF. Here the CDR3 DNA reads TGTGCCAGCAGCTCAGGCCAAAGGGGCACAGATACGCAGTATTTT. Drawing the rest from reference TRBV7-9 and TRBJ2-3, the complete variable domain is DTGVSQNPRHKITKRGQNVTFRCDPISEHNRLYWYRQTLGQGPEFLTYFQNEAQLEKSRLLSDRFSAERPKGSFSTLEIQRTEQGDSAMYLCASSSGQRGTDTQYFGPGTRLTVL.

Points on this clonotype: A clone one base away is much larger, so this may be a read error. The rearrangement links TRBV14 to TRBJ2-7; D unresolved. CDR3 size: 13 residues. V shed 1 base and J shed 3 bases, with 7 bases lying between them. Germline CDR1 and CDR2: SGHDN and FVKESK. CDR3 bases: TGTGCCAGCAGCCAAGGTGTCTACTACGAGCAGTACTTC. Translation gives CASSQGVYYEQYF.

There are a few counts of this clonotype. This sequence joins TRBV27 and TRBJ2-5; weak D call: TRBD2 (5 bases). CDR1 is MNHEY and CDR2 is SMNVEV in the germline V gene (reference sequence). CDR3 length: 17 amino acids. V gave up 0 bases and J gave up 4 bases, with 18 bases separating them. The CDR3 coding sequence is TGTGCCAGCAGTTTATCGGCGGGTACAGTTTTTACAGAGACCCAGTACTTC. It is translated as CASSLSAGTVFTETQYF.

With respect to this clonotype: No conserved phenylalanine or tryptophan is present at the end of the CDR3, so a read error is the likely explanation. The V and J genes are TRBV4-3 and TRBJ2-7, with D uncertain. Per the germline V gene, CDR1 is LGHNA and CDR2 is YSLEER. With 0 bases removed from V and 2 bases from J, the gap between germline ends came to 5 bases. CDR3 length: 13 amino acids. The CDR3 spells CASSQDPTYEQYI. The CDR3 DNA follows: TGCGCCAGCAGCCAAGATCCGACCTACGAGCAGTACATC.

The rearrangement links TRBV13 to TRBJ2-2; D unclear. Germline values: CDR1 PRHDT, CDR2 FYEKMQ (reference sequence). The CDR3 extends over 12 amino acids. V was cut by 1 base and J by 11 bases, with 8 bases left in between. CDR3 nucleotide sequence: TGTGCCAGCAGCTTAGTGTTGTCTGAGCTGTTTTTT. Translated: CASSLVLSELFF. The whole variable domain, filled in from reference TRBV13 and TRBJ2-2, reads AAGVIQSPRHLIKEKRETATLKCYPIPRHDTVYWYQQGPGQDPQFLISFYEKMQSDKGSIPDRFSAQQFSDYHSELNMSSLELGDSALYFCASSLVLSELFFGEGSRLTVL.

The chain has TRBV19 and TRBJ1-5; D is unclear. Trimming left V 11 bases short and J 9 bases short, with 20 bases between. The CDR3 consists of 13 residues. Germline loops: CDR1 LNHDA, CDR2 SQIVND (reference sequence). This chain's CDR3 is CACTDSRRRPQHF. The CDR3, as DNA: TGTGCCTGTACGGATTCTCGTAGGAGGCCCCAGCATTTT. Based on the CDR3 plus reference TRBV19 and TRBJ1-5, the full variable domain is DGGITQSPKYLFRKEGQNVTLSCEQNLNHDAMYWYRQDPGQGLRLIYYSQIVNDFQKGDIAEGYSVSREKKESFPLTVTSAQKNPTAFYLCACTDSRRRPQHFGDGTRLSIL.

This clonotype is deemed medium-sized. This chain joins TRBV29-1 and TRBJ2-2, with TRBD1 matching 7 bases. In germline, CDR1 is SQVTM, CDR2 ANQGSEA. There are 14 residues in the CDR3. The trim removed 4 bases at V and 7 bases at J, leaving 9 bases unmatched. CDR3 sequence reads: CSVGVGGDGGELFF. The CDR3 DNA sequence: TGCAGCGTTGGAGTAGGGGGCGATGGCGGGGAGCTGTTTTTT.

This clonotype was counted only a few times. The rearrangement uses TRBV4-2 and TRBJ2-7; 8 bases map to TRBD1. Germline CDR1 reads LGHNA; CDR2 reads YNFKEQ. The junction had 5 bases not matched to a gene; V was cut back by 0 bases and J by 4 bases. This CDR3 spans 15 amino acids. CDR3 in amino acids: CASSQDTQGAYEQYF. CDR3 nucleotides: TGTGCCAGCAGCCAAGATACCCAGGGGGCTTACGAGCAGTACTTC.

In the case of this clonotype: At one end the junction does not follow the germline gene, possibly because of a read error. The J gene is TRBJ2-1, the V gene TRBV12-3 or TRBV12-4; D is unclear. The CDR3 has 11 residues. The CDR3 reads CASSGREPKSF. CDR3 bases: TGTGCCAGCAGCGGCCGCGAGCCAAAGTCCTTC.

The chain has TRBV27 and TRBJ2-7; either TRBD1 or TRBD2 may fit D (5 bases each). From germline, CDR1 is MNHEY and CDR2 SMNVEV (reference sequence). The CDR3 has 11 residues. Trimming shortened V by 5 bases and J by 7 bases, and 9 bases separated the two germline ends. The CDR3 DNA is TGTGCCAGCAGTCTGGGGACGGAGCAGTACTTC. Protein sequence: CASSLGTEQYF.

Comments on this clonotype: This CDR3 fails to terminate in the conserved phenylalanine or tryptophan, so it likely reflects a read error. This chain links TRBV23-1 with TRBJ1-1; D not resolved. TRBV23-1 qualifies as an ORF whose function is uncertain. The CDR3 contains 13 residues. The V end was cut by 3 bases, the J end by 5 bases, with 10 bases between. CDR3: CASSHSLNTEAFY. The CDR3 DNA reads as TGCGCCAGCAGTCACTCCCTAAATACTGAAGCTTTCTAT.

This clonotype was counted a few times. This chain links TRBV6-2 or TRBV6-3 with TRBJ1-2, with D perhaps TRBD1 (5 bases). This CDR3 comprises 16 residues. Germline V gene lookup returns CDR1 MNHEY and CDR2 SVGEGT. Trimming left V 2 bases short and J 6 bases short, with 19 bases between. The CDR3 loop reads CASSYPASRGDNGYTF. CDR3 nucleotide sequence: TGTGCCAGCAGTTACCCCGCTTCGAGGGGAGACAATGGCTACACCTTC.

This CDR3 reads CASSGGVTGVGELFF. The DNA of the CDR3 is TGTGCCAGCAGTGGGGGGGTCACAGGAGTCGGGGAGCTGTTTTTT. The chain combines TRBV6-1 with TRBJ2-2, with a weak D call TRBD2 (6 bases). CDR1 and CDR2 (germline): MNHNS, SASEGT. This CDR3 spans 15 amino acids. The V and J ends lost 4 bases and 7 bases respectively, with 16 bases between them.

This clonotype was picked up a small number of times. The CDR3, as DNA: TGTGCCAGCAGTTTAAGGGGCAGGGGTGCTGATCAGCCCCAGCATTTT. It specifies CASSLRGRGADQPQHF. V gene TRBV27 combines with J gene TRBJ1-5, with D perhaps TRBD1 (6 bases). Germline values: CDR1 MNHEY, CDR2 SMNVEV (reference sequence). This CDR3 comprises 16 residues. Trimming took 2 bases from V and 5 from J, leaving 16 bases between them.

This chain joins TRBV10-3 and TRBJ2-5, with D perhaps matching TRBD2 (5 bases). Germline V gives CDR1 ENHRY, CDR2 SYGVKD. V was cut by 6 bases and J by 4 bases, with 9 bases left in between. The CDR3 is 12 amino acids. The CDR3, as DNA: TGTGCCATCAGAGACTATAGAGAGACCCAGTACTTC. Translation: CAIRDYRETQYF.

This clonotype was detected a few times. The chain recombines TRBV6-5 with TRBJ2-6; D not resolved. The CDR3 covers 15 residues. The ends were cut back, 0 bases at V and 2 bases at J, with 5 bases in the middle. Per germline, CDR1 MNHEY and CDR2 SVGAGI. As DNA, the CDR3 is TGTGCCAGCAGTTACTCCCTCCCTGGGGCCAACGTCCTGACTTTC. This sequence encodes CASSYSLPGANVLTF.

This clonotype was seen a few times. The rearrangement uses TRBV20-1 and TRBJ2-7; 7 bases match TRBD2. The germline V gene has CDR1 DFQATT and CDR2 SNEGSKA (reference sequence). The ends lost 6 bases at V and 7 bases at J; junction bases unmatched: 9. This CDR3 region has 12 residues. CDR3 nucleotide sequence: TGCAGTGCCCCCTCCCCCGGGGGGGAGCAGTACTTC. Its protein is CSAPSPGGEQYF.

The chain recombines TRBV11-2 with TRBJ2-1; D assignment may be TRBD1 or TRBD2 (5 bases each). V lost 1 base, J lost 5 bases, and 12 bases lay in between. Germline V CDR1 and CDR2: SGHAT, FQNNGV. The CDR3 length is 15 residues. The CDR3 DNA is TGTGCCAGCAGCTTAGGGGGGTATACCAACAATGAGCAGTTCTTC. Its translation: CASSLGGYTNNEQFF.